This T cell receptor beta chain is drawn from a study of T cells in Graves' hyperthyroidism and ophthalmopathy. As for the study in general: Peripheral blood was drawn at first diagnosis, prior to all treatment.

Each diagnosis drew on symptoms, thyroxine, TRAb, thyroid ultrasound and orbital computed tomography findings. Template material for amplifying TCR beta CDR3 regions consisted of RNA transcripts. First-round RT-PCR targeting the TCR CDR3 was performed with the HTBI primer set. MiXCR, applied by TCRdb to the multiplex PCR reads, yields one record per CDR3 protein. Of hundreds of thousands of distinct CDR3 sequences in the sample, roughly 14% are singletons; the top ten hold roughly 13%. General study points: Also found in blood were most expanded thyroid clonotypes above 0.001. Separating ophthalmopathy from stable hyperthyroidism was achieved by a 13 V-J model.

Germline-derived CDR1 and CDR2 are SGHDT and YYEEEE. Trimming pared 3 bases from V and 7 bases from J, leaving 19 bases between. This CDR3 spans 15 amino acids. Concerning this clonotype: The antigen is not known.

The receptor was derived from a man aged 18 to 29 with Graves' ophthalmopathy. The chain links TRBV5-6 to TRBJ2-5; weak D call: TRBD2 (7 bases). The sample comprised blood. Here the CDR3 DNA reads TGTGCCAGCAGCTGGGAAGGGGCGGGGGCCCGGACCCAGTACTTC. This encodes CASSWEGAGARTQYF. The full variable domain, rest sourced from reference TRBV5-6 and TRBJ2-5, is DAGVTQSPTHLIKTRGQQVTLRCSPKSGHDTVSWYQQALGQGPQFIFQYYEEEERQRGNFPDRFSGHQFPNYSSELNVNALLLGDSALYLCASSWEGAGARTQYFGPGTRLLVL.